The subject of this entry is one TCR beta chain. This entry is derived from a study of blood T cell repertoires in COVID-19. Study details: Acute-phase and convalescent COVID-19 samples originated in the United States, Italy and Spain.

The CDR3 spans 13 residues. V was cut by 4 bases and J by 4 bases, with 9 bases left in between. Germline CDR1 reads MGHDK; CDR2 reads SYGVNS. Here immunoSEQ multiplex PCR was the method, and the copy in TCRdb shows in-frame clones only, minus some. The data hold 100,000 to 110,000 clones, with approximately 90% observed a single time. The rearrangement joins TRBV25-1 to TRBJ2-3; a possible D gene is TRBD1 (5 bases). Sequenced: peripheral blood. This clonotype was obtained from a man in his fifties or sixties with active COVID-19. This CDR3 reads CASSVPGPDTQYF. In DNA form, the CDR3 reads TGTGCCAGCAGTGTACCAGGGCCAGATACGCAGTATTTT.